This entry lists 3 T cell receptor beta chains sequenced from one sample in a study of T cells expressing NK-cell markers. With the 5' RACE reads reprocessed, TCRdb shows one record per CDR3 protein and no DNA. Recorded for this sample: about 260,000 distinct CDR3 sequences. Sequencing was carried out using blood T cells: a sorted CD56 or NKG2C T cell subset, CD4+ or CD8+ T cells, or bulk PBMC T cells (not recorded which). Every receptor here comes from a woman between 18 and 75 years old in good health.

CDR3 protein: CSAKPSGYTDTQYF. The gene calls are TRBV20-1 and TRBJ2-3; TCRdb's D call of TRBD2 is untestable without DNA. This CDR3 region has 14 residues. Germline V lookup: CDR1 DFQATT, CDR2 SNEGSKA (reference sequence).

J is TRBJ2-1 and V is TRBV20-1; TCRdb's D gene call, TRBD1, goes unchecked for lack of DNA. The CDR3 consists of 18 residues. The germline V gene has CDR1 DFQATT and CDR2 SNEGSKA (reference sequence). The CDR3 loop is CSARVTRGFISSYNEQFF.

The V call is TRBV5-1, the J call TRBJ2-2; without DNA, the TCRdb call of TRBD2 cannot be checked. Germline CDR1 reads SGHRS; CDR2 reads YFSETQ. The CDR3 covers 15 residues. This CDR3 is CASSPRTSGDGELFF.